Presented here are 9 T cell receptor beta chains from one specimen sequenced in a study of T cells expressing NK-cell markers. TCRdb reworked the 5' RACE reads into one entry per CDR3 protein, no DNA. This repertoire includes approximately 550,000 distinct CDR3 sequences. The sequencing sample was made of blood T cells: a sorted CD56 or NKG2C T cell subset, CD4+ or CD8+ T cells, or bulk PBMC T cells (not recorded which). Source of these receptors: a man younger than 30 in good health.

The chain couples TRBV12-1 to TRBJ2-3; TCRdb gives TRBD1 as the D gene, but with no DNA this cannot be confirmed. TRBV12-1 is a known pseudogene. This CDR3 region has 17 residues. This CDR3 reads CASSNWGGETCTDTQYF.

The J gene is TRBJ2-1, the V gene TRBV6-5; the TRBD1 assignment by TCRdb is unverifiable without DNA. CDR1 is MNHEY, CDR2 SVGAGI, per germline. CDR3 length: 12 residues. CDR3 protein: CATQPGSGEQFF.

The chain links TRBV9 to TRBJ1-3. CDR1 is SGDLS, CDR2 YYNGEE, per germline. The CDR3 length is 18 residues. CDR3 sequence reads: CASILDPGGMTSGNTIYF.

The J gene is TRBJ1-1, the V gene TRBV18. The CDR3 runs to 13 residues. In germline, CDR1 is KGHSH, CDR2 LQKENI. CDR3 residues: CASSPMGVTEAFF.

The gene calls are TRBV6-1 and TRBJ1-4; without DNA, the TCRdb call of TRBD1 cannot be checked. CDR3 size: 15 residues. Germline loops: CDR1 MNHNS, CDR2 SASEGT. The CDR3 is CASSQLDRVGEKLFF.

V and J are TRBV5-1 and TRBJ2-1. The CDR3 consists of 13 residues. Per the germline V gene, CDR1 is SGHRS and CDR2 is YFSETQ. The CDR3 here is CASRIGPSNEQFF.

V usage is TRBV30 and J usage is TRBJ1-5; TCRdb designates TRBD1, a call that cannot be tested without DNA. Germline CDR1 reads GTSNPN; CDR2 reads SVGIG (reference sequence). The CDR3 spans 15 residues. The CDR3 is CAWSGVRDGNQPQHF.

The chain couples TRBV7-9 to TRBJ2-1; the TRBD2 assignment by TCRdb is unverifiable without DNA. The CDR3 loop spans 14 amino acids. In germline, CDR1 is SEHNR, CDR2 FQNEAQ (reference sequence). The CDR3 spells CASLGGGQYNEQFF.

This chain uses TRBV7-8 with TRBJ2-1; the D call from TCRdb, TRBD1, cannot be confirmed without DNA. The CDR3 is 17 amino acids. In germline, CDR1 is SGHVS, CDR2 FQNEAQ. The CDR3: CASSLARPGQGWNEQFF.